The 8 T cell receptor beta chains reported below all come from one sample, sequenced in a study of identical twins (dated by TCRdb to the mid-2010s). Library preparation used 5' RACE. The sequencer was an Illumina HiSeq 2000. TCRdb reprocessed the public reads (quality trimming at Q25 with fastp, clone calling with MiXCR) and kept in-frame beta chains. Entries that share a CDR3 protein sequence are merged under the most common genes and DNA. In this sample the table shows about 330,000 distinct CDR3 sequences, around an eighth of which occur a single time. Jointly, the top ten make up roughly 7.8% of the sample. This sample was shared with a second study, whose subject was yellow fever vaccine responses in identical twins.

Sequencing used CD8+ T cells sorted from blood. Every receptor here comes from a woman under 30 in good health.

This clonotype was counted ten times or more. The chain links TRBV28 to TRBJ2-3; D is unresolved. V lost 1 base and J 5 bases, leaving 4 bases between the germline ends. This CDR3 has 12 residues. In germline, CDR1 is MDHEN, CDR2 SYDVKM. The CDR3 DNA is TGTGCCAGCAGTTTATCCATAGATACGCAGTATTTT. Translating gives CASSLSIDTQYF.

This clonotype was seen a single time. V is TRBV6-1 and J is TRBJ2-7, with D tentatively TRBD1 or TRBD2 (5 bases each). CDR1 is MNHNS, CDR2 SASEGT, per germline. V dropped 2 bases and J dropped 0 bases, with 17 bases sitting between them. CDR3 length: 17 residues. CDR3 DNA sequence: TGTGCCAGCAGTGAACTATTGGGGGTAGTGAGCTCCTACGAGCAGTACTTC. It translates to CASSELLGVVSSYEQYF.

The chain has TRBV6-5 and TRBJ2-7; TRBD1 aligns across 10 bases. Germline V lookup: CDR1 MNHEY, CDR2 SVGAGI. The junction had 6 bases not matched to a gene; V was cut back by 4 bases and J by 3 bases. The CDR3 is made up of 15 amino acids. This chain's CDR3 is CASSSRDRGYYEQYF. Written as DNA, the CDR3 is TGTGCCAGCAGTTCCCGGGACAGGGGATACTACGAGCAGTACTTC.

V is TRBV9 and J is TRBJ2-1, with 13 positions matching TRBD2. CDR1 and CDR2 from the germline V gene are SGDLS and YYNGEE. CDR3 length: 19 amino acids. The V gene end was trimmed by 0 bases and the J gene end by 1 base; junction bases not matched to a gene: 7. DNA of the CDR3: TGTGCCAGCAGCGTAGTGGGGACTAGCGGGATAGCATCCTACAATGAGCAGTTCTTC. Amino acids: CASSVVGTSGIASYNEQFF.

The chain combines TRBV3-1 with TRBJ2-5; maybe TRBD2 (6 bases). The length of the CDR3 is 16 residues. The germline V gene has CDR1 LGHDT and CDR2 YNNKEL (reference sequence). Trimming left V 1 base short and J 0 bases short, with 12 bases between. The CDR3, as DNA: TGTGCCAGCAGCCAAGTAGGCGGGGACTACCAAGAGACCCAGTACTTC. It codes for CASSQVGGDYQETQYF.

A few counts support this clonotype. V gene TRBV10-3 combines with J gene TRBJ2-5, with 9 positions matching TRBD2. There are 15 residues in the CDR3. V was pared by 4 bases and J by 5 bases, with 8 bases of the junction left unmatched. The germline gives CDR1 ENHRY, CDR2 SYGVKD. CDR3 protein: CAISGDSGSRETQYF. In DNA form, the CDR3 reads TGTGCCATCAGTGGGGATAGCGGGAGTCGGGAGACCCAGTACTTC.

This clonotype has only a few counts. This sequence joins TRBV7-8 and TRBJ1-4; no clear D. V was clipped by 1 base and J by 5 bases, with 11 bases between them. CDR1 is SGHVS and CDR2 is FQNEAQ in the germline V gene. This CDR3 has 15 residues. As DNA, the CDR3 is TGTGCCAGCAGCTTAGATGCCGGGCAAAATGAAAAACTGTTTTTT. Translated: CASSLDAGQNEKLFF.

There are a few counts of this clonotype. V gene TRBV6-2 or TRBV6-3 combines with J gene TRBJ2-7, with D perhaps TRBD2 (5 bases). The CDR3 covers 12 residues. Between the trimmed V and J ends, which lost 7 bases and 3 bases, there was a span of 10 bases. Germline CDR1 reads MNHEY; CDR2 reads SVGEGT. The CDR3 region is CASTGLSYEQYF. CDR3 DNA: TGTGCCAGCACCGGACTGAGCTACGAGCAGTACTTC.